Listed below are T cell receptor beta chains from one sample, sequenced in a study of cytomegalovirus exposure and HLA in healthy donors. Libraries were prepared by immunoSEQ multiplex PCR; TCRdb keeps only in-frame clonotypes and omits some of them. There are 120,000 to 150,000 clones in the sample; over 75% occur only once, and approximately 2.3% lies in the top ten. The sample comprised PBMCs. These receptors all stem from a male donor in good health and CMV-seronegative. CDR3s include the opening cysteine and the closing phenylalanine or tryptophan. D genes are given only for firm matches. Size values are once, few and many counts, or a class for expanded clones, and some rows have none.

v_call,clone_size,j_call,d_call,cdr3_aa,cdr3_nt
TRBV7-3,NA,TRBJ2-2,NA,CASSLSRDQSGELFF,TGTGCCAGCAGCTTAAGCAGGGATCAATCCGGGGAGCTGTTTTTT
TRBV14,NA,TRBJ1-5,NA,CASSFAGDQPQHF,TGTGCCAGCAGCTTTGCAGGGGATCAGCCCCAGCATTTT
TRBV27,NA,TRBJ1-1,NA,CASSFGPLDTEAFF,TGTGCCAGCAGTTTTGGCCCCCTGGACACTGAAGCTTTCTTT
TRBV5-6,NA,TRBJ2-4,NA,CASSQGAKNIQYF,TGTGCCAGCAGTCAGGGAGCCAAAAACATTCAGTACTTC
TRBV6-1,few,TRBJ2-5,TRBD2,CASSEGGTSGTQETQYF,TGTGCCAGCAGTGAAGGAGGGACTAGCGGGACCCAAGAGACCCAGTACTTC
TRBV12-5,NA,TRBJ2-2,NA,CASESGSPTGELFF,TGTGCTAGTGAAAGCGGGTCTCCCACCGGGGAGCTGTTTTTT
TRBV7-2,few,TRBJ2-3,TRBD2,CASSPGTSGGTDTQYF,TGTGCCAGCAGCCCGGGGACTAGCGGGGGCACAGATACGCAGTATTTT
TRBV27,NA,TRBJ1-5,NA,CASSSSPGGYSNQPQHF,TGTGCCAGCAGTTCTTCTCCGGGGGGATATAGCAATCAGCCCCAGCATTTT
TRBV2,NA,TRBJ1-5,NA,CASSLAQTANQPQHF,TGTGCCAGCAGTCTGGCTCAGACAGCCAATCAGCCCCAGCATTTT
TRBV4-3,NA,TRBJ2-7,TRBD1,CAVGTGTGAYEQYF,TGCGCCGTTGGTACCGGGACAGGGGCCTACGAGCAGTACTTC
TRBV7-2,NA,TRBJ2-1,NA,CASTEGHPNEQFF,TGTGCCAGCACCGAGGGACACCCCAATGAGCAGTTCTTC
TRBV5-4,NA,TRBJ1-2,NA,CASSLGREAYGYTF,TGTGCCAGCAGCTTGGGCAGGGAGGCCTATGGCTACACCTTC
TRBV28,NA,TRBJ2-7,NA,CASSLGGTVAYEQYF,TGTGCCAGCAGCTTAGGCGGGACAGTCGCCTACGAGCAGTACTTC
TRBV14,NA,TRBJ2-3,TRBD2,CASSHGTSAQYF,TGTGCCAGCAGCCACGGGACTAGCGCGCAGTATTTT
TRBV30,NA,TRBJ1-3,NA,CAWSLIREGRNTIYF,TGTGCCTGGAGCCTAATCCGGGAAGGACGAAACACCATATATTTT
TRBV19,NA,TRBJ1-5,NA,CASSLTTRQFSNQPQHF,TGTGCCAGTAGTCTCACTACGCGACAGTTTAGCAATCAGCCCCAGCATTTT
TRBV6-1,NA,TRBJ2-7,TRBD1,CASRPGTVSYEQYF,TGTGCCAGCAGGCCCGGGACAGTATCCTACGAGCAGTACTTC